This is a list of T cell receptor beta chains from one sample in a study of blood T cell repertoires in COVID-19. Assay: immunoSEQ multiplex PCR; the TCRdb copy retains only in-frame clones and omits some. The sample shows some 77,000 clones, around nine tenths of them seen only once. Sequenced: peripheral blood. The receptors come from a man aged 25-40 years with acute or convalescent COVID-19. Both conserved end residues are part of each CDR3. A D gene is named only where the DNA matches it firmly. Not every row has a clone size; where given, it reads once, few, many or a size class.

size: once
D: NA
V: TRBV28
J: TRBJ2-7
CDR3: CASSLDGRGAAEQYF
DNA: TGTGCCAGCAGTTTAGATGGTCGGGGGGCTGCCGAGCAGTACTTC

size: NA
D: NA
V: TRBV4-1
J: TRBJ1-5
CDR3: CASSQGPGEQPQHF
DNA: TGCGCCAGCAGCCAAGGACCAGGGGAACAGCCCCAGCATTTT

size: NA
D: TRBD2
V: TRBV2
J: TRBJ2-7
CDR3: CASGEGLGYEQYF
DNA: TGTGCCAGTGGGGAGGGCCTGGGGTACGAGCAGTACTTC

size: NA
D: NA
V: TRBV25-1
J: TRBJ1-5
CDR3: CASSQGMGNQPQHF
DNA: TGTGCCAGCAGCCAGGGTATGGGCAATCAGCCCCAGCATTTT

size: once
D: TRBD1
V: TRBV5-6
J: TRBJ2-5
CDR3: CASRSFGQGAAQYF
DNA: TGTGCCAGCAGATCTTTTGGGCAGGGGGCGGCCCAGTACTTC

size: NA
D: NA
V: TRBV6-5
J: TRBJ1-2
CDR3: CASSPLGQNYGYTF
DNA: TGTGCCAGCAGTCCGCTCGGACAAAACTATGGCTACACCTTC

size: NA
D: NA
V: TRBV14
J: TRBJ1-4
CDR3: CASSQGGSHNEKLFF
DNA: TGTGCCAGCAGCCAAGGAGGCAGTCATAATGAAAAACTGTTTTTT

size: NA
D: NA
V: TRBV11-3
J: TRBJ2-3
CDR3: CASSQVGTTGRTDTQYF
DNA: TGTGCCAGCAGCCAGGTGGGCACGACAGGGAGGACAGATACGCAGTATTTT

size: once
D: NA
V: TRBV5-4
J: TRBJ2-7
CDR3: CASSPQVGGWQYF
DNA: TGTGCCAGCAGCCCGCAGGTGGGGGGTTGGCAGTACTTC

size: NA
D: NA
V: TRBV11-2
J: TRBJ2-1
CDR3: CASSLEGYSSYNEQFF
DNA: TGTGCCAGCAGCTTAGAAGGCTACAGCTCCTACAATGAGCAGTTCTTC

size: NA
D: NA
V: TRBV18
J: TRBJ1-1
CDR3: CASSPGGLVNTEAFF
DNA: TGTGCCAGCTCACCCGGCGGTTTAGTCAACACTGAAGCTTTCTTT

size: once
D: TRBD1
V: TRBV29-1
J: TRBJ1-4
CDR3: CSVAGTALSNEKLFF
DNA: TGCAGCGTTGCCGGGACAGCTCTTTCTAATGAAAAACTGTTTTTT

size: NA
D: NA
V: TRBV6-2/TRBV6-3
J: TRBJ1-1
CDR3: CASSPETEAFF
DNA: TGTGCCAGCAGCCCAGAGACTGAAGCTTTCTTT

size: NA
D: NA
V: TRBV18
J: TRBJ2-5
CDR3: CASSLGQQETQYF
DNA: TGTGCCAGCTCACTTGGACAGCAAGAGACCCAGTACTTC

size: NA
D: NA
V: TRBV4-1
J: TRBJ2-7
CDR3: CASSQGGGTPPYEQYF
DNA: TGCGCCAGCAGCCAAGGAGGCGGGACCCCTCCCTACGAGCAGTACTTC

size: NA
D: NA
V: TRBV21-1
J: TRBJ2-1
CDR3: CASRAGASYNEQFF
DNA: TGTGCCAGCAGAGCGGGAGCGTCCTACAATGAGCAGTTCTTC

size: NA
D: TRBD2
V: TRBV7-6
J: TRBJ2-2
CDR3: CASSLEASGRAGELFF
DNA: TGTGCCAGCAGCTTAGAGGCTAGCGGGAGGGCCGGGGAGCTGTTTTTT

size: NA
D: TRBD1
V: TRBV10-3
J: TRBJ2-7
CDR3: CAIGRTGDEQYF
DNA: TGTGCCATCGGCCGGACAGGTGACGAGCAGTACTTC

size: NA
D: NA
V: TRBV11-2
J: TRBJ2-5
CDR3: CASSLERQETQYF
DNA: TGTGCCAGCAGCTTAGAGCGCCAAGAGACCCAGTACTTC

size: NA
D: NA
V: TRBV6-1
J: TRBJ2-1
CDR3: CASSGAAGLSYNEQFF
DNA: TGTGCCAGCAGTGGAGCGGCGGGCCTCTCCTACAATGAGCAGTTCTTC

size: NA
D: NA
V: TRBV21-1
J: TRBJ2-1
CDR3: CASSKEGAISYNEQFF
DNA: TGTGCCAGCAGCAAAGAGGGGGCCATCTCCTACAATGAGCAGTTCTTC

size: NA
D: TRBD1
V: TRBV2
J: TRBJ2-3
CDR3: CASRHRGRRTSTDTQYF
DNA: TGTGCCAGCAGACACAGGGGGCGAAGAACTAGCACAGATACGCAGTATTTT

size: NA
D: NA
V: TRBV19
J: TRBJ1-5
CDR3: CASSKGGNQPQHF
DNA: TGTGCCAGTAGTAAGGGGGGGAATCAGCCCCAGCATTTT

size: once
D: TRBD2
V: TRBV28
J: TRBJ2-1
CDR3: CASSLASGSSYNEQFF
DNA: TGTGCCAGCAGTTTAGCTAGCGGGAGCTCCTACAATGAGCAGTTCTTC

size: NA
D: NA
V: TRBV11-2
J: TRBJ2-7
CDR3: CASSSSPFEQYF
DNA: TGTGCCAGCAGCTCTAGTCCCTTCGAGCAGTACTTC

size: once
D: TRBD1
V: TRBV7-2
J: TRBJ2-4
CDR3: CASSPDRGLNIQYF
DNA: TGTGCCAGCAGCCCAGACAGGGGCTTAAACATTCAGTACTTC

size: NA
D: NA
V: TRBV6-1
J: TRBJ2-7
CDR3: CASSENSGAPEQYF
DNA: TGTGCCAGCAGTGAAAACTCAGGGGCCCCCGAGCAGTACTTC

size: NA
D: TRBD2
V: TRBV11-2
J: TRBJ2-1
CDR3: CASSFWTSSVEQFF
DNA: TGTGCCAGCAGCTTCTGGACTAGTTCGGTTGAGCAGTTCTTC

size: NA
D: TRBD1
V: TRBV9
J: TRBJ1-1
CDR3: CASSPLTGRTEAFF
DNA: TGTGCCAGCAGCCCCCTGACAGGGAGGACTGAAGCTTTCTTT

size: NA
D: NA
V: TRBV7-9
J: TRBJ2-7
CDR3: CASSFGEHEQYF
DNA: TGTGCCAGCAGTTTCGGAGAACACGAGCAGTACTTC

size: NA
D: NA
V: TRBV6-5
J: TRBJ2-5
CDR3: CASSQYQTQYF
DNA: TGTGCCAGCTCCCAGTACCAGACCCAGTACTTC

size: NA
D: NA
V: TRBV5-1
J: TRBJ2-1
CDR3: CATTNQDEQFF
DNA: TGCGCCACTACGAATCAAGATGAGCAGTTCTTC

size: NA
D: TRBD1
V: TRBV28
J: TRBJ1-6
CDR3: CASSPSGGDMTSPLHF
DNA: TGTGCCAGCAGTCCCTCAGGGGGCGATATGACTTCACCCCTCCACTTT

size: NA
D: NA
V: TRBV30
J: TRBJ2-3
CDR3: CAWTGGSTDTQYF
DNA: TGTGCCTGGACTGGCGGGAGCACAGATACGCAGTATTTT

size: NA
D: NA
V: TRBV11-2
J: TRBJ2-2
CDR3: CASSLNGAGTAGELFF
DNA: TGTGCCAGCAGCTTAAATGGGGCGGGGACCGCCGGGGAGCTGTTTTTT

size: NA
D: NA
V: TRBV7-9
J: TRBJ2-1
CDR3: CASSPRSREGEQFF
DNA: TGTGCCAGCAGCCCCAGGTCGCGGGAAGGTGAGCAGTTCTTC

size: once
D: NA
V: TRBV27
J: TRBJ2-2
CDR3: CASSFIGFSGELFF
DNA: TGTGCCAGCAGTTTTATCGGGTTCAGCGGGGAGCTGTTTTTT

size: NA
D: NA
V: TRBV5-4
J: TRBJ1-3
CDR3: CASSSQGSGNTIYF
DNA: TGTGCCAGCAGCTCACAGGGTTCCGGAAACACCATATATTTT

size: NA
D: NA
V: TRBV21-1
J: TRBJ1-2
CDR3: CASSKRRNRGHYGYTF
DNA: TGTGCCAGCAGCAAAAGGCGGAACAGGGGGCACTATGGCTACACCTTC

size: NA
D: NA
V: TRBV7-9
J: TRBJ2-1
CDR3: CASSLISEQFF
DNA: TGTGCCAGCAGCTTAATATCCGAGCAGTTCTTC

size: NA
D: TRBD1
V: TRBV11-1
J: TRBJ1-1
CDR3: CASSTTGGRAFF
DNA: TGTGCCAGCAGCACAACAGGGGGCCGAGCTTTCTTT

size: NA
D: TRBD1
V: TRBV28
J: TRBJ2-1
CDR3: CASSRSDRAWHNEQFF
DNA: TGTGCCAGCAGCCGCTCGGACAGGGCGTGGCACAATGAGCAGTTCTTC

size: NA
D: NA
V: TRBV30
J: TRBJ2-7
CDR3: CAWREEKTGRSYEQYF
DNA: TGTGCCTGGAGGGAAGAAAAGACAGGCCGATCCTACGAGCAGTACTTC

size: NA
D: NA
V: TRBV5-4
J: TRBJ2-5
CDR3: CASRSFPTPVETQYF
DNA: TGTGCCAGCAGATCATTCCCCACTCCGGTAGAGACCCAGTACTTC

size: NA
D: NA
V: TRBV11-2
J: TRBJ1-6
CDR3: CASSSDSNSPLHF
DNA: TGTGCCAGCAGCTCCGACAGTAATTCACCCCTCCACTTT

size: NA
D: NA
V: TRBV6-1
J: TRBJ2-7
CDR3: CASSEPPGGAPSYEQYF
DNA: TGTGCCAGCAGTGAGCCGCCTGGGGGCGCGCCCTCCTACGAGCAGTACTTC

size: NA
D: NA
V: TRBV27
J: TRBJ1-1
CDR3: CASSTGSVEAFF
DNA: TGTGCCAGCAGCACCGGGTCGGTAGAAGCTTTCTTT

size: NA
D: NA
V: TRBV28
J: TRBJ2-1
CDR3: CASSTQGGPYNEQFF
DNA: TGTGCCAGCAGTACTCAGGGGGGACCCTACAATGAGCAGTTCTTC

size: NA
D: NA
V: TRBV2
J: TRBJ2-5
CDR3: CASSASGGRETQYF
DNA: TGTGCCAGCAGCGCTTCGGGGGGCAGAGAGACCCAGTACTTC

size: NA
D: TRBD1
V: TRBV6-5
J: TRBJ2-7
CDR3: CASRDFGQGNYEQYF
DNA: TGTGCCAGCAGGGACTTTGGACAGGGCAACTACGAGCAGTACTTC

size: NA
D: TRBD2
V: TRBV6-6
J: TRBJ2-7
CDR3: CASSYSRLAGTYEQYF
DNA: TGTGCCAGCAGTTACTCGAGGTTAGCGGGGACCTACGAGCAGTACTTC

size: NA
D: TRBD1
V: TRBV7-2
J: TRBJ2-5
CDR3: CASSYRDRALIQYF
DNA: TGTGCCAGCAGCTACAGGGACAGGGCGCTTATCCAGTACTTC

size: NA
D: TRBD2
V: TRBV18
J: TRBJ2-7
CDR3: CASSRTSEPYEQYF
DNA: TGTGCCAGCTCACGGACTAGCGAACCCTACGAGCAGTACTTC

size: NA
D: TRBD1
V: TRBV30
J: TRBJ1-5
CDR3: CAWSARGQGAQHF
DNA: TGTGCCTGGAGTGCCCGGGGACAGGGGGCCCAGCATTTT

size: NA
D: NA
V: TRBV11-2
J: TRBJ2-7
CDR3: CASSLAGGLAYEQYF
DNA: TGTGCCAGCAGCTTAGCAGGTGGACTCGCCTACGAGCAGTACTTC

size: NA
D: NA
V: TRBV4-1
J: TRBJ2-1
CDR3: CASSQDMAGVYNEQFF
DNA: TGCGCCAGCAGCCAAGATATGGCAGGGGTTTACAATGAGCAGTTCTTC

size: NA
D: NA
V: TRBV7-3
J: TRBJ2-2
CDR3: CASSLTSGNTGELFF
DNA: TGTGCCAGCAGCTTAACTAGCGGGAACACCGGGGAGCTGTTTTTT

size: few
D: TRBD1
V: TRBV27
J: TRBJ1-1
CDR3: CASNRGLNTEAFF
DNA: TGTGCCAGCAACAGGGGCCTTAACACTGAAGCTTTCTTT